Below are 26 T cell receptor beta chains sequenced from a single sample in a study of CD8 T cells in ankylosing spondylitis. Study findings and constraints: It appeared that ankylosing spondylitis blood was characterized by a TCR beta motif of 8 or 9 highly homologous variants.

TCRdb fed the 5' RACE reads into MiXCR, producing one record per CDR3 protein. The sample holds hundreds of thousands of distinct CDR3 sequences; approximately 26% are singletons and the top ten take over 0.8%. Antigens for these TCRs are unknown. The sequenced sample consisted of blood, either unsorted or a sorted T cell fraction (not recorded which). The receptors originated from a male donor with ankylosing spondylitis.

V usage is TRBV27 and J usage is TRBJ2-5; D is undetermined. In germline, CDR1 is MNHEY, CDR2 SMNVEV (reference sequence). V lost 5 bases and J lost 5, with 15 bases in between. The CDR3 is made up of 14 amino acids. CDR3 in DNA: TGTGCCAGCAGTCCTGCCGTTTGGTTGGAGACCCAGTACTTC. This translates into CASSPAVWLETQYF.

This clonotype has just a few counts. The chain recombines TRBV7-2 with TRBJ2-3, with a weak D call TRBD2 (6 bases). This CDR3 comprises 15 residues. Germline CDR1 SGHTA, CDR2 FQGNSA. Trimming shortened V by 2 bases and J by 5 bases, and 14 bases separated the two germline ends. CDR3 protein: CASSLMPGVKDTQYF. CDR3 DNA sequence: TGTGCCAGCAGCTTAATGCCGGGAGTGAAAGATACGCAGTATTTT.

The J gene is TRBJ2-7, the V gene TRBV7-8; 9 bases fit TRBD2. The J segment lost 1 base and the V segment lost 5 bases, leaving 6 bases of the junction unmatched. Germline V gene sequence: CDR1 SGHVS, CDR2 FQNEAQ. The CDR3 consists of 15 residues. CDR3 loop: CASSRLADSSYEQYV. CDR3 coding DNA: TGTGCCAGCAGCAGACTAGCGGACTCTTCCTACGAGCAGTACGTC.

A few counts support this clonotype. The chain is built from TRBV27 and TRBJ2-4; no reliable D call. V dropped 5 bases and J dropped 0 bases, with 14 bases sitting between them. The CDR3 covers 16 residues. Germline-derived CDR1 and CDR2 are MNHEY and SMNVEV (reference sequence). CDR3 region: CASSPYLILAKNIQYF. In DNA form, the CDR3 reads TGTGCCAGCAGTCCTTACCTAATACTAGCCAAAAACATTCAGTACTTC.

This clonotype was counted only a few times. This chain links TRBV24-1 with TRBJ2-1; 15 bases fit TRBD2. Per the germline V gene, CDR1 is KGHDR and CDR2 is SFDVKD. CDR3 length: 17 residues. V lost 6 bases and J lost 6; bases outside the gene matches: 8. For the CDR3, the DNA is TGTGCCACCAGTAGGACTAGCGGGAGGGCTAAGGGCAATGAGCAGTTCTTC. Protein product: CATSRTSGRAKGNEQFF.

The chain uses TRBV20-1 and TRBJ2-2, with TRBD1 matching 8 bases. V gave up 1 base and J gave up 2 bases; unmatched junction bases: 6. CDR1 and CDR2 from the germline V gene are DFQATT and SNEGSKA (reference sequence). This CDR3 spans 16 amino acids. The CDR3 spells CSARVLGQGNTGELFF. CDR3 DNA sequence: TGCAGTGCTAGAGTCCTCGGACAGGGCAACACCGGGGAGCTGTTTTTT.

The chain uses TRBV4-2 and TRBJ1-2; no clear D. The CDR3 runs 14 residues. Per germline, CDR1 LGHNA and CDR2 YNFKEQ. V lost 1 base and J 7 bases, leaving 13 bases between the germline ends. CDR3 nucleotides: TGTGCCAGCAGCCAAGTTCGGACCACCCGTGGCTACACCTTC. It codes for CASSQVRTTRGYTF.

This clonotype was seen only once. V and J are TRBV20-1 and TRBJ2-5; no clear D gene. The CDR3 is 13 amino acids. CDR1 is DFQATT and CDR2 is SNEGSKA in the germline V gene (reference sequence). Trimming removed 2 bases at V and 5 bases at J, with 12 bases between. This CDR3 is CSARSPLGETQYF. Written as DNA, the CDR3 is TGCAGTGCTAGAAGCCCGCTGGGGGAGACCCAGTACTTC.

V gene TRBV7-9 combines with J gene TRBJ1-1; D gene unclear. The V gene lost 5 bases and the J gene lost 5 bases, with 12 bases spanning the gap. Per the germline V gene, CDR1 is SEHNR and CDR2 is FQNEAQ (reference sequence). The CDR3 extends over 13 amino acids. The CDR3 bases are TGTGCCAGCAGCCAATCGCTAGAGACTGAAGCTTTCTTT. It encodes CASSQSLETEAFF.

This clonotype was picked up a small number of times. V usage is TRBV29-1 and J usage is TRBJ2-1, with 8 bases identical to TRBD2. The junction had 7 bases not matched to a gene; V was cut back by 5 bases and J by 4 bases. This CDR3 is built from 14 residues. Per germline, CDR1 SQVTM and CDR2 ANQGSEA. The CDR3 loop is CSVRPLAEYNEQFF. As DNA, the CDR3 is TGCAGCGTTCGCCCACTAGCGGAATACAATGAGCAGTTCTTC.

This clonotype was counted only a few times. The chain is built from TRBV20-1 and TRBJ1-3, with D possibly TRBD1 on 6 matching bases. The germline V gene encodes CDR1 DFQATT and CDR2 SNEGSKA (reference sequence). This CDR3 has 14 residues. The ends were cut back, 3 bases at V and 1 base at J, with 10 bases in the middle. The CDR3 region has the DNA TGCAGTGCTAGGCAGGGGTGGTCTGGAAACACCATATATTTT. It specifies CSARQGWSGNTIYF.

This clonotype has only a few counts. This chain's CDR3 is CATSDSDSFSGANVLTF. The DNA for the CDR3 is TGTGCCACCAGTGATTCGGACAGCTTCTCTGGGGCCAACGTCCTGACTTTC. The rearrangement joins TRBV24-1 to TRBJ2-6; the D gene is possibly TRBD1 (6 bases). Per the germline V gene, CDR1 is KGHDR and CDR2 is SFDVKD. The V end lost 2 bases, the J end lost 0 bases, and 10 bases lay between the germline ends. This CDR3 is 17 amino acids long.

The chain joins TRBV5-1 to TRBJ2-1; D may be TRBD1 or TRBD2 (5 bases each). Germline loops: CDR1 SGHRS, CDR2 YFSETQ. The V end lost 0 bases, the J end lost 9 bases, and 19 bases lay between the germline ends. The CDR3 spans 16 residues. Here the CDR3 reads CASSLAGTVLGGEQFF. CDR3 coding DNA: TGCGCCAGCAGCTTGGCGGGGACGGTGCTCGGAGGTGAGCAGTTCTTC.

This rearrangement joins TRBV12-3 or TRBV12-4 to TRBJ1-2; possible D gene TRBD1, 6 bases. This CDR3 comprises 14 residues. Trimming removed 5 bases from V and 3 bases from J, with 13 bases in between. The CDR3 sequence is CASSATRGDYGYTF. As DNA, the CDR3 is TGTGCCAGCAGTGCAACCAGGGGCGACTATGGCTACACCTTC.

This clonotype was seen more than once but under ten times. V usage is TRBV6-2 or TRBV6-3 and J usage is TRBJ2-6; no clear D. The CDR3 totals 17 residues. The V gene's germline CDR1 is MNHEY and CDR2 SVGEGT. V gave up 0 bases and J gave up 0 bases, with 9 bases separating them. CDR3 protein: CASSYSMGGSGANVLTF. For the CDR3, the DNA is TGTGCCAGCAGTTACTCGATGGGTGGCTCTGGGGCCAACGTCCTGACTTTC.

Here the CDR3 DNA reads TGTGCCAGTACCCTAAACAGAGACCGTGCTAACTATGGCTACACCTTC. Amino acids: CASTLNRDRANYGYTF. The rearrangement links TRBV19 to TRBJ1-2; D is uncertain. This CDR3 comprises 16 residues. CDR1 and CDR2 from the germline V gene are LNHDA and SQIVND (reference sequence). Trimming left V 7 bases short and J 0 bases short, with 18 bases between.

The chain joins TRBV29-1 to TRBJ2-1; 7 bases map to TRBD2. This CDR3 spans 13 amino acids. Germline assignment: CDR1 SQVTM and CDR2 ANQGSEA. Trimming at V came to 4 bases and at J to 15 bases, leaving 15 bases not matched to a gene. The CDR3 DNA follows: TGCAGCGTTGGGGGGGGGTTAGCGGTCCGAGGGTTCTTC. Protein product: CSVGGGLAVRGFF.

V and J are TRBV4-2 and TRBJ1-5; tentative D call: TRBD1 (6 bases). V lost 2 bases to trimming and J lost 0 bases, with 11 bases between them. The germline V gene encodes CDR1 LGHNA and CDR2 YNFKEQ. The CDR3 loop spans 16 amino acids. CDR3 residues: CASSQRTATSNQPQHF. In nucleotides, the CDR3 is TGTGCCAGCAGCCAAAGGACAGCGACTAGCAATCAGCCCCAGCATTTT.

This clonotype came up a few times. The rearrangement joins TRBV9 to TRBJ2-7; possibly TRBD2 for D (5 bases). V was shortened by 0 bases and J by 3 bases, with 13 bases between the two germline ends. Germline loops: CDR1 SGDLS, CDR2 YYNGEE. The length of the CDR3 is 15 residues. The CDR3: CASSVGNAADYEQYF. The CDR3, as DNA: TGTGCCAGCAGCGTAGGGAACGCAGCGGACTACGAGCAGTACTTC.

There are a few counts of this clonotype. The gene calls are TRBV20-1 and TRBJ2-7, with a weak D call TRBD2 (5 bases). The CDR3 runs to 14 residues. The germline CDR1 and CDR2 sequences are DFQATT and SNEGSKA (reference sequence). V shed 6 bases and J shed 0 bases, with 15 bases lying between them. CDR3: CSAPAEGPSYEQYF. The CDR3 DNA follows: TGCAGTGCCCCGGCAGAGGGTCCCTCCTACGAGCAGTACTTC.

The chain joins TRBV5-1 to TRBJ1-5; TRBD1 matches at 8 bases. Germline CDR1 and CDR2: SGHRS and YFSETQ. With 4 bases clipped from V and 5 bases from J, the junction kept 5 bases outside the gene matches. The CDR3 is 14 residues long. The chain's CDR3 is CASSATTGDQPQHF. CDR3 coding DNA: TGCGCCAGCAGCGCCACGACAGGGGATCAGCCCCAGCATTTT.

There are a few counts of this clonotype. The chain carries TRBV11-2 and TRBJ2-1, with TRBD2 matching over 11 bases. The CDR3 totals 17 residues. Germline CDR1 and CDR2: SGHAT and FQNNGV. Germline trimming cut 0 bases from V and 7 bases from J; bases unmatched to any gene: 8. CDR3 sequence: CASSLDIRTSGQNEQFF. Written as DNA, the CDR3 is TGTGCCAGCAGCTTAGATATTCGGACTAGCGGGCAAAATGAGCAGTTCTTC.

The CDR3 DNA is TGTGCCACCAGCGGCCAGGGGGACTATGGCTACACCTTC. As protein: CATSGQGDYGYTF. The gene calls are TRBV24-1 and TRBJ1-2; TRBD1 matches at 7 bases. Germline CDR1 KGHDR, CDR2 SFDVKD. V gave up 7 bases and J gave up 3 bases; unmatched junction bases: 4. This CDR3 contains 13 residues.

The J gene is TRBJ2-1, the V gene TRBV11-3; D not resolved. V was clipped by 0 bases and J by 0 bases, with 12 bases between them. The germline gives CDR1 SGHNT, CDR2 YENEEA. CDR3 length: 17 amino acids. CDR3 protein: CASSLDYIFSSYNEQFF. DNA of the CDR3: TGTGCCAGCAGCTTAGATTATATCTTCAGCTCCTACAATGAGCAGTTCTTC.

The J gene is TRBJ1-4, the V gene TRBV29-1, with TRBD1 as a possible D gene (5 bases). Germline V CDR1 and CDR2: SQVTM, ANQGSEA. V was clipped by 1 base and J by 6 bases, with 6 bases between them. The CDR3 runs 12 residues. CDR3 protein: CSVEAGHEKLFF. The DNA for the CDR3 is TGCAGCGTTGAAGCAGGGCATGAAAAACTGTTTTTT.

This clonotype was seen more than once but under ten times. It is likely a read error, because the conserved phenylalanine at the end of the CDR3 is missing. Because the CDR3's place on the DNA is in doubt, the DNA is left out and the CDR3 is given as listed by TCRdb. Here the CDR3 reads CSARTRQGGSGR. This chain links TRBV20-1 with TRBJ2-7; the table names TRBD1, a call not compared with the DNA. The germline CDR1 and CDR2 sequences are DFQATT and SNEGSKA (reference sequence). The CDR3 length is 12 residues, termini included.